These 10 T cell receptor beta chains were sequenced from one sample in a study of shared clonotypes between healthy human individuals. Selected positively for CCR7 and CD45RO-negative, naive CD8 cells excluded terminally differentiated effector memory CD45RA+ cells. Only in-frame clones appear in the TCRdb table, and some are missing; sequencing was by immunoSEQ multiplex PCR. The data contain some 1,900,000 clones, approximately 95% of them seen just once; the ten biggest clones take up roughly 1%. The sequenced sample consisted of naive CD8+ T cells sorted from blood. The source of these receptors is a man younger than 30 in good health.

This clone appeared once. The V call is TRBV9, the J call TRBJ1-2, with 7 bases matching TRBD1. Germline V CDR1 and CDR2: SGDLS, YYNGEE. CDR3 size: 14 residues. V shed 3 bases and J 3 bases; nucleotides not matched to a gene: 5. DNA of the CDR3: TGTGCCAGCAGCGCCACAGGGGCCTACTATGGCTACACCTTC. It codes for CASSATGAYYGYTF.

J is TRBJ1-6 and V is TRBV4-1; D ambiguous. The germline gives CDR1 MGHRA, CDR2 YSYEKL. V was clipped by 0 bases and J by 4 bases, with 13 bases between them. The length of the CDR3 is 17 residues. The CDR3 coding sequence is TGCGCCAGCAGCCAAGATCTGGGAGGCGGGTATAATTCACCCCTCCACTTT. Translating gives CASSQDLGGGYNSPLHF.

This clone came up once. The chain employs TRBV5-1 and TRBJ1-2; D might be TRBD1 (5 bases). This CDR3 has 13 amino acids. The V gene's germline CDR1 is SGHRS and CDR2 YFSETQ. Trimming left V 5 bases short and J 1 base short, with 9 bases between. The CDR3 DNA follows: TGCGCCAGCAGGGAAGGGGTTAACTATGGCTACACCTTC. This codes for CASREGVNYGYTF. Full variable domain (outside the CDR3, taken from reference TRBV5-1 and TRBJ1-2): KAGVTQTPRYLIKTRGQQVTLSCSPISGHRSVSWYQQTPGQGLQFLFEYFSETQRNKGNFPGRFSGRQFSNSRSEMNVSTLELGDSALYLCASREGVNYGYTFGSGTRLTVV.

The V and J genes are TRBV6-5 and TRBJ1-1, with TRBD1 as a possible D gene (5 bases). The CDR3 extends over 15 amino acids. Germline V gene lookup returns CDR1 MNHEY and CDR2 SVGAGI. V was clipped by 3 bases and J by 6 bases, with 17 bases between them. CDR3 nucleotides: TGTGCCAGCAGTTATGAACCGGTTTGGGACGCTGAAGCTTTCTTT. The encoded protein is CASSYEPVWDAEAFF.

The genes are TRBV11-1 and TRBJ1-1, with a weak D call TRBD1 (6 bases). This CDR3 is built from 13 residues. In germline, CDR1 is SGHAT, CDR2 FQDESV (reference sequence). Trimming left V 5 bases short and J 7 bases short, with 14 bases between. In nucleotides, the CDR3 is TGTGCCAGCAGCGGACGGTCAGGGGATGAAGCTTTCTTT. It specifies CASSGRSGDEAFF.

The chain recombines TRBV7-9 with TRBJ1-4, with 7 nucleotides matching TRBD1. The J segment lost 4 bases and the V segment lost 5 bases, leaving 10 bases of the junction unmatched. This CDR3 region has 16 residues. Germline V gene data show CDR1 as SEHNR and CDR2 as FQNEAQ (reference sequence). CDR3 coding DNA: TGTGCCAGCAGCGACAGGGCTCGCCAAATTAATGAAAAACTGTTTTTT. It codes for CASSDRARQINEKLFF.

The J gene is TRBJ2-7, the V gene TRBV7-8, with 13 nucleotides matching TRBD2. Germline V gene data show CDR1 as SGHVS and CDR2 as FQNEAQ. The CDR3 runs to 16 residues. With 5 bases clipped from V and 3 bases from J, the junction kept 7 bases outside the gene matches. The CDR3 DNA is TGTGCCAGCAGCAAAGGACTAGCGGGGGTAAACTACGAGCAGTACTTC. This encodes CASSKGLAGVNYEQYF. Full variable domain (outside the CDR3, taken from reference TRBV7-8 and TRBJ2-7): GAGVSQSPRYKVAKRGQDVALRCDPISGHVSLFWYQQALGQGPEFLTYFQNEAQLDKSGLPSDRFFAERPEGSVSTLKIQRTQQEDSAVYLCASSKGLAGVNYEQYFGPGTRLTVT.

The chain recombines TRBV6-5 with TRBJ1-2; 7 nucleotides line up with TRBD1. The CDR3 runs 12 residues. V was clipped by 5 bases and J by 7 bases; unmatched bases: 4. Germline CDR1 and CDR2: MNHEY and SVGAGI. The chain's CDR3 is CASSQQGSGYTF. The DNA for the CDR3 is TGTGCCAGCAGTCAACAGGGGAGTGGCTACACCTTC.

This clone showed up just once. The rearrangement joins TRBV6-1 to TRBJ1-6, with a weak D call TRBD1 (6 bases). The CDR3 extends over 12 amino acids. Germline loops: CDR1 MNHNS, CDR2 SASEGT. V gave up 9 bases and J gave up 8 bases, with 11 bases separating them. CDR3 region: CASSTGYSPLHF. The CDR3 DNA reads as TGTGCCAGTTCGACAGGATATTCACCCCTCCACTTT.

In DNA form, the CDR3 reads TGTGCCAGCAGCTTAGATACATTTAAAGAGACCCAGTACTTC. Protein product: CASSLDTFKETQYF. The chain uses TRBV7-9 and TRBJ2-5; D uncertain. There are 14 residues in the CDR3. V gave up 1 base and J gave up 3 bases, with 9 bases separating them. Germline values: CDR1 SEHNR, CDR2 FQNEAQ (reference sequence).